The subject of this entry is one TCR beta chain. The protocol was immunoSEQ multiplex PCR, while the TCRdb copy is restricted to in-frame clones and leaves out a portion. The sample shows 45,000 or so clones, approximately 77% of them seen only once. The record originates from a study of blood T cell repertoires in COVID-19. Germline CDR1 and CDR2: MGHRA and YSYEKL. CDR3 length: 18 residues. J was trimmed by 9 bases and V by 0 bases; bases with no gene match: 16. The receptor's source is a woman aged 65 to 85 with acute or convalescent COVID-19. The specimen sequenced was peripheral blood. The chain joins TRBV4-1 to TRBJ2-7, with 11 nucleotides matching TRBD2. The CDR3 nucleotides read TGCGCCAGCAGCCAAGATTGGACCGGGACTAGCGGCGTGTGGGGGCAGTACTTC. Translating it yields CASSQDWTGTSGVWGQYF.